The sequence of this T cell receptor beta chain was determined in a study of blood T cell repertoires in COVID-19. Study-level background: Collection of acute and convalescent COVID-19 samples took place in the United States, Italy and Spain. Nucleic acid was either cDNA or gDNA, and it came from T cells, B-cell-depleted T cells, or PBMCs.

V lost 0 bases to trimming and J lost 7 bases; unmatched junction nucleotides: 9. CDR1 is LGHNA and CDR2 is YSLEER in the germline V gene. CDR3 length: 18 residues. In the original workflow: Estimation of nucleated cell counts relied on the amplification of reference gene primers. Some clones are missing from TCRdb's copy, which holds only in-frame ones; the method was immunoSEQ multiplex PCR. The DNA gave D and trimming, while V, J and clone size come from that table. The profile shows 150,000 or so clones, more than 85% of them singletons. The chain is built from TRBV4-3 and TRBJ1-6; 10 nucleotides align to TRBD1. The sequencing sample was made of peripheral blood. The TCR sequence derives from a man in his sixties with COVID-19, enrolled during active disease. The DNA of the CDR3 is TGCGCCAGCAGCCAAGATCCCACGGGACAGGGGTCGAATTCACCCCTCCACTTT. This codes for CASSQDPTGQGSNSPLHF.